Sequencing of this T cell receptor beta chain was carried out in a study of neurological immune-mediated disorders (dated by TCRdb to between 2018 and 2020). Background on the whole study: Using UMI-based sequencing, the study compared peripheral blood TCR-beta repertoires from patients with HTLV-I-associated myelopathy (HAM/TSP), patients with multiple sclerosis, and healthy controls. The cohort was made up of 68 subjects, consisting of around 14 HAM/TSP patients, around 35 multiple sclerosis patients and 20 healthy controls. Alongside PBMC samples, the set of about 100 TCR-beta libraries contained longitudinal samples, technical triplicates, and paired CD4+ and CD8+ T-cell subsets that had been sorted. Overall study results and their limits: No identical CDR3 amino acid sequences were found to be shared among expanded clones across subjects, suggesting that TCR-beta repertoires were private in all groups. TCR clonal expansion was highest in HAM/TSP patients and lowest in MS patients, with MS patients falling below even healthy controls.

CDR1 and CDR2 are read off the germline V gene (reference sequence) as DFQATT and SNEGSKA. The junction shows trimming of 6 bases on V and 8 bases on J, and the gene matches do not reach 11 bases of it. Including cysteine and phenylalanine, the CDR3 has 15 amino acids. Left in the record is the CDR3 DNA by itself, 45 bases read in frame from the first base. The healthy controls were volunteers from blood banks in Maryland, USA. For sorted-subset TCR libraries, under 1.2 million sorted CD4+ or CD8+ T cells were used. Peripheral blood underwent Ficoll-Hypaque density gradient centrifugation to isolate PBMCs, which were then cryopreserved in liquid nitrogen. Paired sorted CD4+ and CD8+ subsets came from healthy controls, HAM/TSP patients and MS patients. cDNA was synthesized by template-switch 5'RACE using a primer carrying a 10-nucleotide random unique molecular identifier by which each TCR transcript was tagged. Every sequencing run covered 15-18 subjects and yielded more than 160 million TCR-beta sequences. The RNeasy kit was used for extraction of total RNA. Using the KAPA Real-time Library Amplification kit, TCR-beta VDJ regions were amplified with primers for the TCR constant region and the 5'RACE anchor. A first PCR added sample indexes and Illumina adaptors, and a second PCR then raised library yield. The roughly 650 bp TCR product was size-selected on a 2% E-gel SizeSelection system after Ampure bead purification. Before pooling, library quality was assessed on a Bioanalyzer, concentration was determined with Qubit, and library quantification was performed with the Kapa Library Quantification kit. An Illumina HiSeq 2500 sequenced the libraries paired-end 2 x 150 bp. To increase sequence diversity, about 25-31% phiX was spiked into each library pool. On the authors' methods: The quality-filtered reads were processed with the UMI-based MiGEC pipeline, whose error correction step removed more than 75% of the raw TCR sequences. IMGT germline references were used for alignment of VDJ genes, and clonotypes were defined by a unique CDR3 amino acid sequence together with V-J genes. Clonal expansion, Shannon diversity and CDR3 relatedness (CalcPairwiseDistances, ClusterSamples) were evaluated with VDJtools, and phylogenetic trees were built with CLCbio workbench. A clone was classed as expanded if it had 8 or more unique UMIs, a cutoff based on coefficient-of-variation modelling across technical triplicates. TCRdb ran its own pipeline on the public reads, namely fastp trimming at Q25 and MiXCR clone calling, and kept in-frame beta chains. Each entry merges the rows of one CDR3 protein and shows their most common DNA and genes. These V and J calls are TCRdb output, not the study's own analysis. In all, the sample holds more than 30,000 distinct CDR3 sequences, and 6.5% to 8.5% of those were seen once. The ten largest clones add up to 5.5% to 6.5% of the sample.

This clonotype was seen many times. Its antigen target is currently unknown. Base qualities are missing; no much larger clone stands one base away. The sequencing sample was made of CD4+ T cells from blood. The receptor's source is a man in his fifties in good health. This receptor chain uses TRBV20-1 and TRBJ2-1; TRBD2 fits 12 bases in the junction. The nucleotide sequence reads TGCAGTGCAACAACCTCGACTAGCGGGAGCGATGAGCAGTTCTTC. Translation gives CSATTSTSGSDEQFF.